These 13 T cell receptor beta chains were all obtained from the same sample, sequenced in a study of OX40 agonist ivuxolimab in advanced cancers. Repertoires were generated with immunoSEQ multiplex PCR, while TCRdb's copy carries only in-frame clones and drops some. The data show more than 65,000 clones, 80% to 90% seen once. The specimen comprised CD4+ or CD8+ T cells sorted from blood, sampled in a trial of the OX40 agonist ivuxolimab. The receptors were sampled from an adult with an advanced solid tumor such as melanoma, head and neck, liver or kidney cancer.

V gene TRBV5-5 combines with J gene TRBJ2-5; 7 bases are a match to TRBD1. V lost 4 bases, J lost 2 bases, and 8 bases stayed unmatched. Germline V CDR1 and CDR2: SGHKS, YYEKEE (reference sequence). This CDR3 region has 15 residues. CDR3 loop: CASSTGTATQETQYF. Written as DNA, the CDR3 is TGTGCCAGCAGCACCGGGACAGCTACACAAGAGACCCAGTACTTC.

This clone was recorded only once. The rearrangement links TRBV7-2 to TRBJ1-4; 9 nucleotides match TRBD1. The CDR3 consists of 14 residues. CDR1 is SGHTA, CDR2 FQGNSA, per germline. The J segment lost 6 bases and the V segment lost 3 bases, leaving 2 bases of the junction unmatched. The CDR3 coding sequence is TGTGCCAGCAGCTTGGGACAGGGACATGAAAAACTGTTTTTT. Protein product: CASSLGQGHEKLFF.

This chain joins TRBV9 and TRBJ2-1, with D perhaps given as TRBD1 or TRBD2 (6 bases each). The ends were cut back, 1 base at V and 4 bases at J, with 12 bases in the middle. This CDR3 contains 15 residues. CDR1 SGDLS and CDR2 YYNGEE come from the germline V gene. CDR3 in amino acids: CASSVPGADYNEQFF. The CDR3 nucleotides are TGTGCCAGCAGCGTACCGGGGGCAGATTACAATGAGCAGTTCTTC.

The J gene is TRBJ2-3, the V gene TRBV9; D is undetermined. CDR3 length equals 15 residues. V gave up 0 bases and J gave up 6 bases, with 14 bases separating them. Germline V CDR1 and CDR2: SGDLS, YYNGEE. The CDR3, as DNA: TGTGCCAGCAGCGTAGGGGGTCACGCATTCGATACGCAGTATTTT. Its translation: CASSVGGHAFDTQYF.

This sequence joins TRBV9 and TRBJ2-5; TRBD1 aligns across 10 bases. Germline loops: CDR1 SGDLS, CDR2 YYNGEE. V lost 2 bases and J lost 1; bases outside the gene matches: 2. The CDR3 sequence is 15 residues long. The CDR3 DNA sequence: TGTGCCAGCAGCGTGACAGGGGGCTTCCAAGAGACCCAGTACTTC. Residues: CASSVTGGFQETQYF.

This sequence joins TRBV2 and TRBJ2-2; unclear D gene. Germline V gene data show CDR1 as SNHLY and CDR2 as FYNNEI. The ends were cut back, 6 bases at V and 4 bases at J, with 9 bases in the middle. CDR3 size: 13 residues. CDR3 coding DNA: TGTGCCAGCAGGGGGTTCTTCACCGGGGAGCTGTTTTTT. The encoded protein is CASRGFFTGELFF.

This clone was detected only once. The CDR3 here is CASSVPDGYNSPLHF. Written as DNA, the CDR3 is TGTGCCAGCAGTGTCCCGGACGGCTATAATTCACCCCTCCACTTT. V and J are TRBV28 and TRBJ1-6; D unresolved. CDR3 length: 15 amino acids. From germline, CDR1 is MDHEN and CDR2 SYDVKM. V gave up 5 bases and J gave up 3 bases, with 11 bases separating them.

The genes are TRBV6-5 and TRBJ1-1; D is unclear. V was cut by 0 bases and J by 0 bases, with 8 bases left in between. Germline V gene lookup returns CDR1 MNHEY and CDR2 SVGAGI. This CDR3 region has 15 residues. CDR3: CASSYSRVMNTEAFF. The CDR3 DNA follows: TGTGCCAGCAGTTACTCCCGGGTAATGAACACTGAAGCTTTCTTT.

The rearrangement uses TRBV11-2 and TRBJ2-7; either TRBD1 or TRBD2 may fit D (5 bases each). The germline V gene has CDR1 SGHAT and CDR2 FQNNGV. Trimming left V 1 base short and J 7 bases short, with 17 bases between. The length of the CDR3 is 15 residues. CDR3 sequence reads: CASSLGGRIAPEQYF. The CDR3 nucleotides are TGTGCCAGCAGCTTAGGGGGACGGATCGCCCCAGAGCAGTACTTC.

The gene calls are TRBV9 and TRBJ1-2, with TRBD1 identical over 12 bases. The CDR3 has 16 amino acids. CDR1 and CDR2 (germline): SGDLS, YYNGEE. The trim removed 4 bases at V and 8 bases at J, leaving 12 bases unmatched. The CDR3 spells CASSTTGTGGAGGYTF. The DNA of the CDR3 is TGTGCCAGCAGCACAACGGGGACAGGGGGCGCTGGAGGCTACACCTTC.

The chain uses TRBV5-1 and TRBJ1-1; D remains ambiguous. The CDR3 covers 15 residues. The V gene's germline CDR1 is SGHRS and CDR2 YFSETQ. Trimming left V 4 bases short and J 1 base short, with 14 bases between. The CDR3 reads CASSVLDGTNTEAFF. DNA for the CDR3: TGCGCCAGCAGCGTGCTAGACGGTACGAACACTGAAGCTTTCTTT.

The chain carries TRBV19 and TRBJ2-7; D uncertain. Trimming left V 6 bases short and J 2 bases short, with 20 bases between. The CDR3 totals 16 residues. From germline, CDR1 is LNHDA and CDR2 SQIVND (reference sequence). CDR3 amino acids: CASRDAVGSRPYEQYF. As DNA, the CDR3 is TGTGCCAGTAGGGACGCCGTGGGATCCCGTCCCTACGAGCAGTACTTC.

The V and J genes are TRBV11-2 and TRBJ2-7; no definite D call. Germline loops: CDR1 SGHAT, CDR2 FQNNGV. The V gene lost 2 bases and the J gene lost 2 bases, with 4 bases spanning the gap. This CDR3 is 12 amino acids long. The CDR3 bases are TGTGCCAGCAGCTTACACCCCTACGAGCAGTACTTC. Translated, it gives CASSLHPYEQYF.